Below are 22 T cell receptor beta chains sequenced from a single sample in a study of T cell changes during pregnancy in multiple sclerosis. Profiled with immunoSEQ multiplex PCR; TCRdb holds only in-frame clones, not every one. Counted here are tens of thousands of clones, just over 90% occurring once; the ten biggest clones make up about 1.5%. Sequencing used peripheral blood, obtained before pregnancy. The receptors come from a female donor with multiple sclerosis, enrolled in a pregnancy study.

This chain uses TRBV10-3 with TRBJ1-3; D might be TRBD1 (5 bases). The CDR3 spans 14 residues. CDR1 ENHRY and CDR2 SYGVKD come from the germline V gene. Trimming took 0 bases from V and 2 from J, leaving 5 bases between them. CDR3 sequence: CAISESGAGNTIYF. In DNA, the CDR3 is TGTGCCATCAGTGAGTCAGGGGCTGGAAACACCATATATTTT.

This chain joins TRBV5-1 and TRBJ1-5; TRBD1 matches at 8 bases. Germline loops: CDR1 SGHRS, CDR2 YFSETQ. V shed 2 bases and J 6 bases; nucleotides not matched to a gene: 1. The CDR3 is 13 amino acids. CDR3: CASSLDRGQPQHF. The CDR3 coding sequence is TGCGCCAGCAGCTTAGACAGGGGTCAGCCCCAGCATTTT.

The rearrangement links TRBV7-9 to TRBJ1-5; 9 nucleotides line up with TRBD1. The length of the CDR3 is 16 residues. J lost 6 bases, V lost 2 bases, and 8 bases had no gene match. Germline V gives CDR1 SEHNR, CDR2 FQNEAQ (reference sequence). CDR3 bases: TGTGCCAGCAGCTTAACTTGGGACAGGGAAATTCAGCCCCAGCATTTT. Translating it yields CASSLTWDREIQPQHF.

The chain carries TRBV13 and TRBJ1-5; 7 nucleotides agree with TRBD1. CDR1 is PRHDT and CDR2 is FYEKMQ in the germline V gene (reference sequence). The CDR3 is 15 amino acids. J lost 5 bases, V lost 0 bases, and 4 bases had no gene match. This CDR3 is CASSLGRQGDQPQHF. DNA for the CDR3: TGTGCCAGCAGCTTAGGTCGACAGGGCGATCAGCCCCAGCATTTT.

The gene calls are TRBV6-1 and TRBJ2-3, with D possibly matching TRBD2 (6 bases). The CDR3 consists of 15 residues. V dropped 4 bases and J dropped 0 bases, with 11 bases sitting between them. In germline, CDR1 is MNHNS, CDR2 SASEGT. DNA for the CDR3: TGTGCCAGCAGTGTAGACCGGGGGAGCACAGATACGCAGTATTTT. It yields the protein CASSVDRGSTDTQYF.

This chain uses TRBV20-1 with TRBJ2-1; D is perhaps TRBD1 (5 bases). The V gene's germline CDR1 is DFQATT and CDR2 SNEGSKA (reference sequence). CDR3 size: 10 residues. The germline V and J ends were trimmed by 6 bases and 12 bases, with 12 bases remaining between them. The CDR3 reads CSAKEGVQFF. The CDR3 DNA is TGCAGTGCGAAAGAAGGGGTGCAGTTCTTC.

The chain is built from TRBV30 and TRBJ2-1; 8 bases match TRBD2. The CDR3 sequence is 18 residues long. Trimming cost V 1 base and J 7 bases; bases outside gene matches: 18. Germline V CDR1 and CDR2: GTSNPN, SVGIG (reference sequence). CDR3 bases: TGTGCCTGGAGTGGATATAATAAAGGGACTAGTGGCGGGAATGAGCAGTTCTTC. Protein: CAWSGYNKGTSGGNEQFF. The whole variable domain, remainder taken from reference TRBV30 and TRBJ2-1, is SQTIHQWPATLVQPVGSPLSLECTVEGTSNPNLYWYRQAAGRGLQLLFYSVGIGQISSEVPQNLSASRPQDRQFILSSKKLLLSDSGFYLCAWSGYNKGTSGGNEQFFGPGTRLTVL.

The chain links TRBV9 to TRBJ2-7, with 9 bases aligning to TRBD1. CDR3 size: 13 residues. Germline V gene data show CDR1 as SGDLS and CDR2 as YYNGEE. Trimming removed 1 base from V and 6 bases from J; junction bases left unmatched: 2. For the CDR3, the DNA is TGTGCCAGCAGCGTACAGACAGGGGGCGAGCAGTACTTC. Translation: CASSVQTGGEQYF.

The DNA for the CDR3 is TGTGCCAGCAGCTTAGATTCGGGGAGGGTGACCCAGTACTTC. It codes for CASSLDSGRVTQYF. This chain uses TRBV7-6 with TRBJ2-5; 7 bases map to TRBD2. CDR1 is SGHVS and CDR2 is FNYEAQ in the germline V gene. The CDR3 has 14 amino acids. After removal of 1 base from V and 7 bases from J, the junction contained 6 bases not matched to a gene.

The chain joins TRBV9 to TRBJ2-7; 9 positions match TRBD2. Germline V lookup: CDR1 SGDLS, CDR2 YYNGEE. The CDR3 is 14 amino acids. The V segment lost 0 bases and the J segment 7 bases; nucleotides outside the gene matches: 5. CDR3 residues: CASSVDSGGLEQYF. The DNA of the CDR3 is TGTGCCAGCAGCGTAGATAGCGGGGGATTAGAGCAGTACTTC. The complete variable domain, with remaining parts taken from reference TRBV9 and TRBJ2-7, reads DSGVTQTPKHLITATGQRVTLRCSPRSGDLSVYWYQQSLDQGLQFLIQYYNGEERAKGNILERFSAQQFPDLHSELNLSSLELGDSALYFCASSVDSGGLEQYFGPGTRLTVT.

The chain couples TRBV7-8 to TRBJ1-2, with D possibly matching TRBD1 (5 bases). Germline lookup yields CDR1 SGHVS and CDR2 FQNEAQ. V lost 4 bases, J lost 8 bases, and 17 bases lay in between. This CDR3 contains 14 residues. The CDR3 sequence is CASSSRQTSGGYTF. Written as DNA, the CDR3 is TGTGCCAGCAGCTCCAGACAGACCTCGGGCGGCTACACCTTC.

The chain couples TRBV19 to TRBJ2-7; a weak D match, TRBD1 (6 bases). CDR3 length: 14 residues. Deletions cut 8 bases from V and 5 bases from J, with 19 bases between. In germline, CDR1 is LNHDA, CDR2 SQIVND (reference sequence). This CDR3 reads CASRLQGNTHEQYF. DNA for the CDR3: TGTGCCAGTCGGCTACAGGGTAACACCCACGAGCAGTACTTC.

The chain combines TRBV19 with TRBJ2-5; 12 bases are a match to TRBD2. Germline V gene sequence: CDR1 LNHDA, CDR2 SQIVND (reference sequence). The length of the CDR3 is 19 residues. With V trimmed by 1 base and J by 0 bases, 9 bases remained unmatched. CDR3 protein: CASSIGGTSGLLYQETQYF. The CDR3 nucleotides are TGTGCCAGTAGTATAGGGGGGACTAGCGGGTTGCTGTACCAAGAGACCCAGTACTTC.

The chain recombines TRBV5-4 with TRBJ2-1; D is unresolved. Germline CDR1 SGHNT, CDR2 YYREEE (reference sequence). Between the trimmed V and J ends, which lost 1 base and 3 bases, there was a span of 8 bases. CDR3 length: 14 residues. The CDR3 sequence: CASSLNSYYNEQFF. In nucleotides, the CDR3 is TGTGCCAGCAGCTTGAACAGTTACTACAATGAGCAGTTCTTC.

The V and J genes are TRBV7-3 and TRBJ1-1; D gene uncertain. The length of the CDR3 is 16 residues. Germline V lookup: CDR1 SGHTA, CDR2 FQGTGA. V dropped 5 bases and J dropped 0 bases, with 16 bases sitting between them. CDR3 in DNA: TGTGCCAGCAGCCCTACGGCGGGGATAATGAACACTGAAGCTTTCTTT. This codes for CASSPTAGIMNTEAFF.

V gene TRBV30 combines with J gene TRBJ2-7; D unresolved. CDR3 length: 11 residues. Germline V gives CDR1 GTSNPN, CDR2 SVGIG (reference sequence). Trimming took 3 bases from V and 7 from J, leaving 10 bases between them. CDR3 region: CAWSITREQYF. CDR3 sequence (DNA): TGTGCCTGGAGCATTACCAGGGAGCAGTACTTC.

The rearrangement joins TRBV7-2 to TRBJ2-4; 10 positions match TRBD2. Per germline, CDR1 SGHTA and CDR2 FQGNSA. The CDR3 has 19 amino acids. The J segment lost 2 bases and the V segment lost 2 bases, leaving 12 bases of the junction unmatched. The CDR3: CASSLSRAGGRGTKNIQYF. The DNA of the CDR3 is TGTGCCAGCAGCTTATCACGAGCGGGGGGGCGGGGGACCAAAAACATTCAGTACTTC.

The chain combines TRBV6-5 with TRBJ1-1, with D possibly matching TRBD1 (5 bases). The CDR3 runs 13 residues. V lost 5 bases, J lost 1 base, and 8 bases lay in between. Germline-derived CDR1 and CDR2 are MNHEY and SVGAGI. In nucleotides, the CDR3 is TGTGCCAGCAGTGTGACAGAGAACACTGAAGCTTTCTTT. Translation gives CASSVTENTEAFF.

The chain carries TRBV7-6 and TRBJ1-2, with 8 bases fitting TRBD1. This CDR3 contains 14 residues. Trimming at V came to 5 bases and at J to 6 bases, leaving 8 bases not matched to a gene. CDR1 and CDR2 (germline): SGHVS, FNYEAQ. DNA of the CDR3: TGTGCCAGCAGCCCCCACGACAGGGGCGATGGCTACACCTTC. Its translation is CASSPHDRGDGYTF.

The V and J genes are TRBV4-1 and TRBJ2-3, with 9 nucleotides matching TRBD2. CDR3 size: 15 residues. Trimming at V came to 1 base and at J to 3 bases, leaving 2 bases not matched to a gene. CDR1 is MGHRA and CDR2 is YSYEKL in the germline V gene. The CDR3 protein is CASSQGLAGTDTQYF. In DNA, the CDR3 is TGCGCCAGCAGCCAAGGCCTAGCGGGGACAGATACGCAGTATTTT.

The DNA of the CDR3 is TGTGCCAGCAGCCTTACAGGACTAGCTGTCTACGAGCAGTACTTC. It translates to CASSLTGLAVYEQYF. The rearrangement links TRBV27 to TRBJ2-7; 8 bases map to TRBD2. Germline CDR1 reads MNHEY; CDR2 reads SMNVEV (reference sequence). The V gene end was trimmed by 6 bases and the J gene end by 3 bases; junction bases not matched to a gene: 10. This CDR3 has 15 residues.

The V call is TRBV27, the J call TRBJ2-7; tentative D call: TRBD2 (6 bases). The CDR3 extends over 16 amino acids. Germline CDR1 MNHEY, CDR2 SMNVEV (reference sequence). Trimming shortened V by 5 bases and J by 3 bases, and 20 bases separated the two germline ends. The CDR3 is CASSITGGSRSYEQYF. In nucleotides, the CDR3 is TGTGCCAGCAGTATTACCGGGGGATCCAGGAGCTACGAGCAGTACTTC.